The 15 T cell receptor beta chains below were found in one sample sequenced in a study of graft-versus-host responses after intestinal transplantation. Produced via immunoSEQ multiplex PCR; TCRdb's table is partial and in-frame only. The table shows more than 85,000 clones, with about four fifths occurring only once. The antigens for these receptors are not known. Here the sequenced sample was unstimulated CD4+ T cells sorted from spleen or lymph node cells, taken before intestinal transplant. These receptors were obtained from a human donor who received an intestinal transplant.

This chain links TRBV5-1 with TRBJ2-7; 7 bases fit TRBD2. This CDR3 has 16 residues. Trimming removed 0 bases from V and 2 bases from J; junction bases left unmatched: 8. Per germline, CDR1 SGHRS and CDR2 YFSETQ. DNA of the CDR3: TGCGCCAGCAGCTTGGGGATAGCGGGTTTTGCCTACGAGCAGTACTTC. This gives the protein CASSLGIAGFAYEQYF.

The J gene is TRBJ2-1, the V gene TRBV2; TRBD2 matches at 15 bases. The CDR3 is made up of 16 amino acids. Germline V gene lookup returns CDR1 SNHLY and CDR2 FYNNEI. J lost 3 bases, V lost 6 bases, and 3 bases had no gene match. Written as DNA, the CDR3 is TGTGCCAGCAGCGGGACTAGCGGGGGGAACTACAATGAGCAGTTCTTC. It specifies CASSGTSGGNYNEQFF.

This clone turned up a few times. This sequence joins TRBV5-1 and TRBJ2-2; D is possibly TRBD1 (6 bases). Germline CDR1 is SGHRS and CDR2 is YFSETQ. CDR3 length equals 15 residues. V was cut by 1 base and J by 3 bases, with 10 bases left in between. This chain's CDR3 is CASSLQGSHTGELFF. The CDR3 DNA sequence: TGCGCCAGCAGCTTGCAGGGGAGTCACACCGGGGAGCTGTTTTTT.

The chain joins TRBV6-6 to TRBJ2-3, with TRBD2 as a possible D gene (6 bases). Trimming removed 2 bases from V and 6 bases from J, with 9 bases in between. This CDR3 comprises 13 residues. Germline V gives CDR1 MNHNY, CDR2 SVGAGI (reference sequence). CDR3 in DNA: TGTGCCAGCAGTTACGGGGGGTGGGATACGCAGTATTTT. Translated, it gives CASSYGGWDTQYF.

The CDR3 nucleotides read TGTGCCAGCAGCAAAGAGACAGGAGACAGGGGGCAGTGCACTGAAGCTTTCTTT. This encodes CASSKETGDRGQCTEAFF. V and J are TRBV21-1 and TRBJ1-1; the table's D call of TRBD1 was not tested on the DNA. TRBV21-1 is flagged as a pseudogene. This CDR3 is built from 18 residues.

This clone was picked up one time. The chain combines TRBV18 with TRBJ1-5; TRBD1 is a possible D gene (5 bases). Germline lookup yields CDR1 KGHSH and CDR2 LQKENI. This CDR3 comprises 14 residues. V gave up 2 bases and J gave up 2 bases, with 7 bases separating them. CDR3 sequence: CASSPGAGNQPQHF. In nucleotides, the CDR3 is TGTGCCAGCTCACCAGGGGCCGGCAATCAGCCCCAGCATTTT. The full variable domain, completed using reference TRBV18 and TRBJ1-5, is NAGVMQNPRHLVRRRGQEARLRCSPMKGHSHVYWYRQLPEEGLKFMVYLQKENIIDESGMPKERFSAEFPKEGPSILRIQQVVRGDSAAYFCASSPGAGNQPQHFGDGTRLSIL.

The J gene is TRBJ2-3, the V gene TRBV10-3; 8 bases map to TRBD2. Trimming at V came to 6 bases and at J to 4 bases, leaving 12 bases not matched to a gene. The CDR3 is 16 amino acids. Per germline, CDR1 ENHRY and CDR2 SYGVKD. DNA for the CDR3: TGTGCCATCAGGCCTGGATCCGGGGGGGCTTCAGATACGCAGTATTTT. Translated, it gives CAIRPGSGGASDTQYF.

In this sample, this clone turned up once. The gene calls are TRBV19 and TRBJ2-5; D not resolved. V gave up 3 bases and J gave up 5 bases, with 10 bases separating them. This CDR3 comprises 13 residues. Germline V gives CDR1 LNHDA, CDR2 SQIVND (reference sequence). CDR3 protein: CASSMRGSETQYF. The CDR3 bases are TGTGCCAGTAGTATGCGAGGAAGTGAGACCCAGTACTTC. The complete variable domain, with remaining parts taken from reference TRBV19 and TRBJ2-5, reads DGGITQSPKYLFRKEGQNVTLSCEQNLNHDAMYWYRQDPGQGLRLIYYSQIVNDFQKGDIAEGYSVSREKKESFPLTVTSAQKNPTAFYLCASSMRGSETQYFGPGTRLLVL.

CDR3 protein: CASSESSRGNQPQHF. CDR3 in DNA: TGTGCCAGCAGTGAAAGTTCCAGGGGCAATCAGCCCCAGCATTTT. The chain links TRBV6-1 to TRBJ1-5; D might be TRBD1 (5 bases). The germline V and J ends were trimmed by 2 bases and 2 bases, with 10 bases remaining between them. The CDR3 is 15 amino acids. The V gene's germline CDR1 is MNHNS and CDR2 SASEGT.

The chain has TRBV18 and TRBJ2-3; 10 bases are shared with TRBD1. The ends lost 4 bases at V and 6 bases at J; junction bases unmatched: 13. Germline assignment: CDR1 KGHSH and CDR2 LQKENI. The CDR3 runs to 17 residues. The CDR3 protein is CASSRLPGQGFADTQYF. DNA of the CDR3: TGTGCCAGCTCACGACTCCCGGGACAGGGGTTCGCGGATACGCAGTATTTT.

The chain uses TRBV18 and TRBJ2-1, with D unclear. V lost 3 bases and J lost 0, with 15 bases in between. CDR1 and CDR2 (germline): KGHSH, LQKENI. CDR3 length equals 17 residues. The CDR3 coding sequence is TGTGCCAGCTCACCTCGACTTCTAGACGACTCCTACAATGAGCAGTTCTTC. Translating gives CASSPRLLDDSYNEQFF.

The chain carries TRBV4-1 and TRBJ2-5; the match to TRBD2 covers 11 bases. The trim removed 0 bases at V and 1 base at J, leaving 7 bases unmatched. The CDR3 is 18 residues long. Per the germline V gene, CDR1 is MGHRA and CDR2 is YSYEKL. The CDR3 region is CASSQDYQTSGVQETQYF. As DNA, the CDR3 is TGCGCCAGCAGCCAAGATTACCAGACTAGCGGGGTCCAAGAGACCCAGTACTTC.

The rearrangement links TRBV29-1 to TRBJ2-7; maybe TRBD1 (5 bases). The CDR3 runs 12 residues. The germline V and J ends were trimmed by 6 bases and 2 bases, with 11 bases remaining between them. Per germline, CDR1 SQVTM and CDR2 ANQGSEA. The CDR3 loop is CSVVTVTYEQYF. The CDR3 nucleotides are TGCAGCGTAGTGACAGTAACCTACGAGCAGTACTTC.

The genes are TRBV5-1 and TRBJ2-3, with D possibly matching TRBD1 (5 bases). CDR1 is SGHRS and CDR2 is YFSETQ in the germline V gene. Trimming stripped 7 bases from V and 1 base from J, with 13 bases between. The CDR3 is 14 residues long. This chain's CDR3 is CASGAIQGTDTQYF. CDR3 sequence (DNA): TGCGCCAGCGGAGCGATACAGGGCACAGATACGCAGTATTTT.

The CDR3 bases are TGTGCCAGCAGTCCAGGGCCTTTGGAGGGCTACGAGCAGTACTTC. This translates into CASSPGPLEGYEQYF. The V and J genes are TRBV6-6 and TRBJ2-7; a possible D gene is TRBD2 (6 bases). V lost 5 bases and J lost 3, with 17 bases in between. The CDR3 length is 15 residues. Germline V gives CDR1 MNHNY, CDR2 SVGAGI (reference sequence).